The 32 T cell receptor beta chains given below trace back to one sample, sequenced in a study of human T cells and chemical hapten exposure (dated by TCRdb to the early 2020s). The protocol used for the library was RACE. The run used a NextSeq 500. Starting from the raw public reads, TCRdb applied fastp trimming at Q25, assembled clones with MiXCR and retained in-frame beta chains. CDR3 protein duplicates are merged, each entry listing the most common genes and DNA. The table for this sample lists under 50,000 distinct CDR3 sequences; about 3.5% of them were counted only once. About 5.6% of the sample is taken by the ten largest. Per the publication, the time point label means: healthy volunteer bleed at 6 weeks. Total RNA was extracted from unfractionated whole blood that had been collected in Tempus Blood RNA tubes. Material: whole blood. These receptors came from a human donor in good health. Some clones in this sample may be carry-over from other donors' samples.

This clonotype was seen ten or more times. The V and J genes are TRBV27 and TRBJ2-6, with 8 bases matching TRBD1. The V and J ends lost 4 bases and 2 bases, in that order; junction bases with no gene match: 1. Germline V gene sequence: CDR1 MNHEY, CDR2 SMNVEV (reference sequence). CDR3 length equals 15 residues. CDR3 loop: CASSSDRAGANVLTF. The CDR3 DNA is TGTGCCAGCAGTTCGGACAGGGCTGGGGCCAACGTCCTGACTTTC. Full variable domain (rest looked up from reference TRBV27 and TRBJ2-6): EAQVTQNPRYLITVTGKKLTVTCSQNMNHEYMSWYRQDPGLGLRQIYYSMNVEVTDKGDVPEGYKVSRKEKRNFPLILESPSPNQTSLYFCASSSDRAGANVLTFGAGSRLTVL.

This clonotype was observed at least ten times. This chain connects TRBV28 to TRBJ2-1; 9 bases line up with TRBD2. The CDR3 spans 13 residues. Unmatched junction bases numbered 5, after V lost 6 bases and J lost 8 bases. Germline V CDR1 and CDR2: MDHEN, SYDVKM. DNA of the CDR3: TGTGCCAGCAGGTCGGGCGGGAGGGATGAGCAGTTCTTC. It specifies CASRSGGRDEQFF.

This clonotype occurred many times. The V and J genes are TRBV5-1 and TRBJ2-5; a possible D gene is TRBD1 (6 bases). Germline-derived CDR1 and CDR2 are SGHRS and YFSETQ. The CDR3 spans 13 residues. Trimming took 4 bases from V and 1 from J, leaving 8 bases between them. This CDR3 is CASSVDSQETQYF. In nucleotides, the CDR3 is TGCGCCAGCAGCGTGGACAGCCAAGAGACCCAGTACTTC.

The sample holds many counts of this clonotype. J is TRBJ1-5 and V is TRBV6-5; TRBD1 is a possible D gene (6 bases). The germline V gene encodes CDR1 MNHEY and CDR2 SVGAGI. V lost 5 bases to trimming and J lost 5 bases, with 13 bases between them. There are 14 residues in the CDR3. The CDR3 loop is CASSRRQADQPQHF. The CDR3 DNA follows: TGTGCCAGCAGTCGTCGACAGGCTGATCAGCCCCAGCATTTT.

This clonotype occurred a few times. The CDR3 loop is CASSQDWPGTQETQYF. In DNA, the CDR3 is TGTGCCAGCAGCCAAGATTGGCCAGGGACTCAAGAGACCCAGTACTTC. This chain links TRBV14 with TRBJ2-5; tentative D call: TRBD2 (6 bases). The CDR3 runs 16 residues. Germline V gene sequence: CDR1 SGHDN, CDR2 FVKESK. Trimming removed 0 bases at V and 2 bases at J, with 13 bases between. Filled out from reference TRBV14 and TRBJ2-5, the complete variable domain reads EAGVTQFPSHSVIEKGQTVTLRCDPISGHDNLYWYRRVMGKEIKFLLHFVKESKQDESGMPNNRFLAERTGGTYSTLKVQPAELEDSGVYFCASSQDWPGTQETQYFGPGTRLLVL.

The table lists this clonotype with many counts. The chain recombines TRBV28 with TRBJ1-2; D gene unclear. There are 14 residues in the CDR3. Germline V gene sequence: CDR1 MDHEN, CDR2 SYDVKM. V was cut by 1 base and J by 5 bases, with 11 bases left in between. CDR3 sequence: CASSLSLKEYGYTF. The CDR3 region has the DNA TGTGCCAGCAGTTTATCTTTGAAGGAGTATGGCTACACCTTC.

This clonotype was detected only a few times. The chain carries TRBV27 and TRBJ1-4; D may be TRBD1 (6 bases). Trimming shortened V by 5 bases and J by 7 bases, and 17 bases separated the two germline ends. The germline CDR1 and CDR2 sequences are MNHEY and SMNVEV (reference sequence). The length of the CDR3 is 15 residues. As DNA, the CDR3 is TGTGCCAGCAGTCGGGAGGGACAAAGGGTTGAAAAACTGTTTTTT. Encoded protein: CASSREGQRVEKLFF.

This clonotype was seen at least ten times. The V and J genes are TRBV18 and TRBJ2-1, with TRBD2 as a possible D gene (6 bases). This CDR3 region has 16 residues. With 3 bases removed from V and 4 bases from J, the gap between germline ends came to 16 bases. Germline V gene lookup returns CDR1 KGHSH and CDR2 LQKENI. The CDR3 DNA follows: TGTGCCAGCTCACCCGGGGCCAGCGGGCCTTACAATGAGCAGTTCTTC. Residues: CASSPGASGPYNEQFF.

This clonotype was detected many times. The chain has TRBV20-1 and TRBJ1-1; no clear D gene. Germline V gene sequence: CDR1 DFQATT, CDR2 SNEGSKA (reference sequence). CDR3 size: 14 residues. The ends were cut back, 2 bases at V and 0 bases at J, with 10 bases in the middle. This CDR3 is CSARRAGVNTEAFF. The CDR3 nucleotides read TGCAGTGCTAGAAGAGCAGGAGTGAACACTGAAGCTTTCTTT.

The rearrangement joins TRBV28 to TRBJ1-2; D gene uncertain. Deletions cut 6 bases from V and 3 bases from J, with 11 bases between. CDR1 is MDHEN and CDR2 is SYDVKM in the germline V gene. This CDR3 region has 13 residues. Here the CDR3 DNA reads TGTGCCAGCAGGTCCTCCAGTTACTATGGCTACACCTTC. It translates to CASRSSSYYGYTF.

This clonotype has a count of ten or more. J is TRBJ2-4 and V is TRBV6-1; 10 bases match TRBD2. This CDR3 comprises 17 residues. J lost 1 base, V lost 5 bases, and 8 bases had no gene match. The germline CDR1 and CDR2 sequences are MNHNS and SASEGT. CDR3 sequence (DNA): TGTGCCAGCAGTTTAGCGGGAGGTGGAGGGGCCAAAAACATTCAGTACTTC. Amino acid sequence: CASSLAGGGGAKNIQYF.

In regard to this clonotype: A clone one base away is much larger, so this may be a read error. V is TRBV5-4 and J is TRBJ2-3; D gene ambiguous. The CDR3 is 15 amino acids. Trimming removed 0 bases at V and 1 base at J, with 9 bases between. Germline loops: CDR1 SGHNT, CDR2 YYREEE (reference sequence). The CDR3 loop reads CASSLELVRTDTQYF. In DNA, the CDR3 is TGTGCCAGCAGCTTGGAATTAGTGCGCACAGATACGCAGTATTTT.

This clonotype was seen a few times. The chain has TRBV6-2 or TRBV6-3 and TRBJ1-1, with D maybe TRBD1 (5 bases). CDR3 size: 14 residues. The V gene lost 5 bases and the J gene lost 1 base, with 11 bases spanning the gap. Germline V gene data show CDR1 as MNHEY and CDR2 as SVGEGT. The CDR3 sequence is CASSEGQPNTEAFF. The DNA of the CDR3 is TGTGCCAGCAGTGAGGGGCAGCCGAACACTGAAGCTTTCTTT.

The genes are TRBV5-1 and TRBJ2-2; TRBD1 matches 7 bases. Per the germline V gene, CDR1 is SGHRS and CDR2 is YFSETQ. V was clipped by 4 bases and J by 7 bases; unmatched bases: 7. This CDR3 is built from 14 residues. The CDR3 nucleotides are TGCGCCAGCAGCCAGGGGGTCCGGGGCGGGGAGCTGTTTTTT. Translating gives CASSQGVRGGELFF. The whole variable domain, remainder taken from reference TRBV5-1 and TRBJ2-2, is KAGVTQTPRYLIKTRGQQVTLSCSPISGHRSVSWYQQTPGQGLQFLFEYFSETQRNKGNFPGRFSGRQFSNSRSEMNVSTLELGDSALYLCASSQGVRGGELFFGEGSRLTVL.

Many counts were recorded for this clonotype. The chain employs TRBV7-8 and TRBJ1-6; TRBD1 is a possible D gene (5 bases). This CDR3 contains 17 residues. Trimming removed 1 base at V and 7 bases at J, with 17 bases between. Germline CDR1 SGHVS, CDR2 FQNEAQ. CDR3 DNA: TGTGCCAGCAGCTTAGTATCTCGGGACCCAGGAAATTCACCCCTCCACTTT. The encoded protein is CASSLVSRDPGNSPLHF.

V usage is TRBV28 and J usage is TRBJ1-1; D remains ambiguous. Germline CDR1 and CDR2: MDHEN and SYDVKM. Trimming stripped 7 bases from V and 0 bases from J, with 15 bases between. CDR3 length: 15 amino acids. CDR3 nucleotide sequence: TGTGCCAGCACCCCTCTGTCGCGTATGAACACTGAAGCTTTCTTT. Its protein is CASTPLSRMNTEAFF.

This clonotype was found many times. V is TRBV4-2 and J is TRBJ1-3; D might be TRBD1 (5 bases). The V end lost 5 bases, the J end lost 3 bases, and 14 bases lay between the germline ends. The CDR3 sequence is 15 residues long. From germline, CDR1 is LGHNA and CDR2 YNFKEQ. This chain's CDR3 is CASSFSQGGGNTIYF. The CDR3 bases are TGTGCCAGCAGCTTCAGCCAGGGAGGTGGAAACACCATATATTTT.

The sample holds many counts of this clonotype. The J gene is TRBJ1-5, the V gene TRBV4-2; 9 bases are a match to TRBD1. CDR3 length: 14 amino acids. Germline V gene lookup returns CDR1 LGHNA and CDR2 YNFKEQ. V dropped 4 bases and J dropped 7; count of bases not matched to a gene: 5. This chain's CDR3 is CASSPQGAGQPQHF. The CDR3 bases are TGTGCCAGCAGCCCACAGGGGGCAGGCCAGCCCCAGCATTTT.

This clonotype was counted between two and nine times. The chain links TRBV28 to TRBJ1-3, with D possibly TRBD1 on 6 matching bases. Germline V gives CDR1 MDHEN, CDR2 SYDVKM. This CDR3 has 17 amino acids. The ends were cut back, 1 base at V and 2 bases at J, with 15 bases in the middle. The CDR3 region is CASSLSGQSVPGNTIYF. The CDR3 coding sequence is TGTGCCAGCAGTTTATCTGGACAGAGTGTCCCTGGAAACACCATATATTTT.

This clonotype was seen repeatedly, ten times or more. The junction differs from germline at one of its ends, possibly a read error. This chain joins TRBV7-7 and TRBJ2-2; TRBD2 aligns across 7 bases. Germline CDR1 and CDR2: SSHAT and FNYEAQ (reference sequence). This CDR3 has 15 amino acids. CDR3 DNA: TGTGCTAGCAGCTTAGCGCCAGCGGGAACCGGGGAGCTGTTTTTT. Translated: CASSLAPAGTGELFF. The complete variable domain, with remaining parts taken from reference TRBV7-7 and TRBJ2-2, reads GAGVSQSPRYKVTKRGQDVTLRCDPISSHATLYWYQQALGQGPEFLTYFNYEAQPDKSGLPSDRFSAERPEGSISTLTIQRTEQRDSAMYRCASSLAPAGTGELFFGEGSRLTVL.

This clonotype was seen at least ten times. This chain links TRBV5-1 with TRBJ2-1, with TRBD2 matching 10 bases. Per germline, CDR1 SGHRS and CDR2 YFSETQ. This CDR3 has 17 amino acids. Trimming at V came to 0 bases and at J to 6 bases, leaving 9 bases not matched to a gene. DNA for the CDR3: TGCGCCAGCAGCTTGGCCACCCTAGCGGGAGTACCCAATGAGCAGTTCTTC. Its protein is CASSLATLAGVPNEQFF.

This clonotype was counted at least ten times. The chain recombines TRBV3-1 with TRBJ1-2; D gene uncertain. The V gene's germline CDR1 is LGHDT and CDR2 YNNKEL (reference sequence). V lost 6 bases, J lost 6 bases, and 17 bases lay in between. This CDR3 contains 14 residues. For the CDR3, the DNA is TGTGCCAGCAGTAAAACGGGGAATGAGGATGGCTACACCTTC. As protein: CASSKTGNEDGYTF.

This rearrangement joins TRBV10-3 to TRBJ2-7, with a tentative D call TRBD1 (6 bases). In germline, CDR1 is ENHRY, CDR2 SYGVKD. The V gene lost 6 bases and the J gene lost 3 bases, with 12 bases spanning the gap. This CDR3 contains 13 residues. CDR3 residues: CAISADSYYEQYF. Written as DNA, the CDR3 is TGTGCCATCAGCGCGGACAGTTACTACGAGCAGTACTTC.

This clonotype occurred many times. V and J are TRBV18 and TRBJ1-1, with 11 nucleotides matching TRBD1. This CDR3 comprises 16 residues. The ends lost 5 bases at V and 4 bases at J; junction bases unmatched: 9. Germline lookup yields CDR1 KGHSH and CDR2 LQKENI. CDR3 DNA sequence: TGTGCCAGCTCATCCGGTGGGACAGGGGGTTCCACTGAAGCTTTCTTT. Protein sequence: CASSSGGTGGSTEAFF. Full variable domain (rest looked up from reference TRBV18 and TRBJ1-1): NAGVMQNPRHLVRRRGQEARLRCSPMKGHSHVYWYRQLPEEGLKFMVYLQKENIIDESGMPKERFSAEFPKEGPSILRIQQVVRGDSAAYFCASSSGGTGGSTEAFFGQGTRLTVV.

This clonotype was seen at least ten times. The chain is built from TRBV11-2 and TRBJ1-1; D is unresolved. Germline-derived CDR1 and CDR2 are SGHAT and FQNNGV. There are 13 residues in the CDR3. Trimming cost V 5 bases and J 2 bases, with 9 bases left between them. CDR3 coding DNA: TGTGCCAGCAGCCTTCCCATTAACACTGAAGCTTTCTTT. The encoded protein is CASSLPINTEAFF.

This chain links TRBV7-9 with TRBJ2-3; 11 bases map to TRBD2. The CDR3 contains 15 residues. The germline V gene has CDR1 SEHNR and CDR2 FQNEAQ (reference sequence). V was pared by 5 bases and J by 9 bases, with 10 bases of the junction left unmatched. In nucleotides, the CDR3 is TGTGCCAGCAGCCCCCTAGCGGGAGGCCGGGGGACGCAGTATTTT. This translates into CASSPLAGGRGTQYF.

This clonotype showed up many times. The chain links TRBV5-6 to TRBJ2-7; no definite D call. Trimming stripped 4 bases from V and 3 bases from J, with 14 bases between. The germline CDR1 and CDR2 sequences are SGHDT and YYEEEE. The CDR3 has 14 amino acids. For the CDR3, the DNA is TGTGCCAGCAGCCCGGGTGCGGTAATCTACGAGCAGTACTTC. Translating it yields CASSPGAVIYEQYF. Using reference TRBV5-6 and TRBJ2-7 for the parts outside the CDR3, the full variable domain is DAGVTQSPTHLIKTRGQQVTLRCSPKSGHDTVSWYQQALGQGPQFIFQYYEEEERQRGNFPDRFSGHQFPNYSSELNVNALLLGDSALYLCASSPGAVIYEQYFGPGTRLTVT.

This clonotype was detected many times. The chain joins TRBV29-1 to TRBJ2-3; tentatively, D is TRBD1 or TRBD2 (5 bases each). CDR1 and CDR2 from the germline V gene are SQVTM and ANQGSEA. The CDR3 totals 14 residues. The V gene lost 7 bases and the J gene lost 5 bases, with 19 bases spanning the gap. This CDR3 is CSAERVAGGDTQYF. The DNA of the CDR3 is TGCAGCGCCGAAAGGGTAGCTGGGGGAGATACGCAGTATTTT.

In the case of this clonotype: The junction and the germline gene differ at one end; a read error may be behind it. The chain carries TRBV5-1 and TRBJ1-1, with 10 nucleotides matching TRBD1. The germline CDR1 and CDR2 sequences are SGHRS and YFSETQ. The CDR3 contains 16 residues. CDR3 DNA: TGCGCCAGCAGCTTGCCCCGACAGGGGGCGAACCCTGAAGCTTTCTTT. Translated: CASSLPRQGANPEAFF.

This clonotype was counted at least ten times. V usage is TRBV24-1 and J usage is TRBJ2-3; TRBD1 matches 7 bases. The CDR3 totals 15 residues. CDR1 is KGHDR and CDR2 is SFDVKD in the germline V gene. V lost 4 bases, J lost 1 base, and 4 bases stayed unmatched. The CDR3 loop reads CATSDRQGGTDTQYF. The CDR3 coding sequence is TGTGCCACCAGTGACCGACAGGGAGGCACAGATACGCAGTATTTT.

This clonotype was counted between two and nine times. This rearrangement joins TRBV4-1 to TRBJ1-1; no reliable D call. Germline V gives CDR1 MGHRA, CDR2 YSYEKL. Between the trimmed V and J ends, which lost 6 bases and 2 bases, there was a span of 10 bases. CDR3 length equals 13 residues. This CDR3 reads CASRRSGNTEAFF. CDR3 coding DNA: TGCGCCAGCAGACGTTCAGGTAACACTGAAGCTTTCTTT.

The rearrangement links TRBV6-1 to TRBJ1-2; D gene uncertain. Looked up from germline, CDR1 is MNHNS and CDR2 is SASEGT. The CDR3 has 13 residues. The V end was cut by 1 base, the J end by 6 bases, with 9 bases between. DNA for the CDR3: TGTGCCAGCAGTGAAGTACTCCAGAATGGCTACACCTTC. It yields the protein CASSEVLQNGYTF.